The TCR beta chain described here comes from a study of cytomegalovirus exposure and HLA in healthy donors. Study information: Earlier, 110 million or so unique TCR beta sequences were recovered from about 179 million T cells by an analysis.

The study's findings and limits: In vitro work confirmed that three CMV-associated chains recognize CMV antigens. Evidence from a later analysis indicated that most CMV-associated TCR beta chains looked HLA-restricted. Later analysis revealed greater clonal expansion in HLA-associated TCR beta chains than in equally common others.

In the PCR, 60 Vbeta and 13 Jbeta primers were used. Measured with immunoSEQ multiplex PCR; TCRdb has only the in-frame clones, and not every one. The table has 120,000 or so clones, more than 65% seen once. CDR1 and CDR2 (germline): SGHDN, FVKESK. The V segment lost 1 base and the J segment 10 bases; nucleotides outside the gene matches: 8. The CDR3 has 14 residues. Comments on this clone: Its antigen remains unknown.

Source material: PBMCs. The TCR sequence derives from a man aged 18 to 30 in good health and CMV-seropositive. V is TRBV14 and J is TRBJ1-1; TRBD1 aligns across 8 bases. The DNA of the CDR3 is TGTGCCAGCAGCCAAGCAGGGGGCCCGATCGCAGCTTTCTTT. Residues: CASSQAGGPIAAFF.